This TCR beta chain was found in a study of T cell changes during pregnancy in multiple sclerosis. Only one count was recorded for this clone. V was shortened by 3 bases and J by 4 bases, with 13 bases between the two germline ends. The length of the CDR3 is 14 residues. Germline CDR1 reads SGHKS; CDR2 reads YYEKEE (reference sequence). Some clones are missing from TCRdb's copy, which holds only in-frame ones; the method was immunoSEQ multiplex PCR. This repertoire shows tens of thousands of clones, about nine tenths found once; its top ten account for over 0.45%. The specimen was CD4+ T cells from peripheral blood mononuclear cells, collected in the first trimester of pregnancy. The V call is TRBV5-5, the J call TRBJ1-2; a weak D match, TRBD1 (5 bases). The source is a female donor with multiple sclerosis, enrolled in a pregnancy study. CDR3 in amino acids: CASSSKAQGYGYTF. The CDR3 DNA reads TGTGCCAGCAGCTCGAAGGCCCAGGGCTATGGCTACACCTTC.